Listed below are T cell receptor beta chains from one sample, sequenced in a study of shared clonotypes between healthy human individuals. Here immunoSEQ multiplex PCR was the method, and the copy in TCRdb shows in-frame clones only, minus some. This sample has millions of clones, with more than 85% found just once. The sequenced material came from naive CD4+ T cells from PBMCs. These receptor sequences come from a man aged 18 to 29 in good health. Some clones in this sample may be carry-over from other donors' samples. Both conserved end residues are part of each CDR3. D genes are given only for firm matches. Expanded clones get a size class; other rows say once, few or many, or leave the size out.

v_gene	abundance	j_gene	d_gene	CDR3nt	CDR3aa
TRBV28	few	TRBJ1-5	TRBD1	TGTGCCAGCAGGACAGGGGGTGTTGGCAATCAGCCCCAGCATTTT	CASRTGGVGNQPQHF
TRBV2	-	TRBJ2-5	-	TGTGCCAGCAGTGAGGCCCTGTACCAAGAGACCCAGTACTTC	CASSEALYQETQYF
TRBV7-9	-	TRBJ2-7	-	TGTGCCAGCAGCTTAGTTCTCCACGAGCAGTACTTC	CASSLVLHEQYF
TRBV27	-	TRBJ2-1	TRBD1	TGTGCCAGCACCATGGACAGGGGGAGCAATGAGCAGTTCTTC	CASTMDRGSNEQFF
TRBV5-1	-	TRBJ1-5	-	TGCGCCAGCAGCTTAGATTCAGGGACCCAGCCCCAGCATTTT	CASSLDSGTQPQHF
TRBV19	-	TRBJ2-5	TRBD1	TGTGCCAGTAGTAGACAGGGTAACCAAGAGACCCAGTACTTC	CASSRQGNQETQYF
TRBV30	-	TRBJ2-7	TRBD2	TGTGCCTGGAGTGTACTAGCGGGAGACTACGAGCAGTACTTC	CAWSVLAGDYEQYF
TRBV9	-	TRBJ2-7	-	TGTGCCAGCAGCGTAGATTTTGGACCCAGATACGAGCAGTACTTC	CASSVDFGPRYEQYF
TRBV18	-	TRBJ2-2	TRBD2	TGTGCCAGCTCGCCCTCTAGCGGGAGCTACAGTATCACCGGGGAGCTGTTTTTT	CASSPSSGSYSITGELFF
TRBV5-1	-	TRBJ2-2	-	TGCGCCAGCAGCTTGATCGGGGGGCAGTACACCGGGGAGCTGTTTTTT	CASSLIGGQYTGELFF
TRBV7-3	-	TRBJ2-7	TRBD1	TGTGCCAGCAGCTTAACGGCAGGGGGCACCTACGAGCAGTACTTC	CASSLTAGGTYEQYF
TRBV2	-	TRBJ1-4	-	TGTGCCAGCAGTGCACTTGGGCTTTTAAATGAAAAACTGTTTTTT	CASSALGLLNEKLFF
TRBV28	-	TRBJ1-5	-	TGTGCCAGCAGTTTTCGGGGTTTTAGCAATCAGCCCCAGCATTTT	CASSFRGFSNQPQHF
TRBV28	-	TRBJ2-7	-	TGTGCCAGCAGTTTATTAGGGGAGAACTACGAGCAGTACTTC	CASSLLGENYEQYF
TRBV9	-	TRBJ2-7	-	TGTGCCAGCAGCGCCACAGGCGGCCCCCACTACGAGCAGTACTTC	CASSATGGPHYEQYF
TRBV5-1	-	TRBJ1-2	-	TGCGCCAGCAGCTTGGGCGTCTACAGTTCTAACTATGGCTACACCTTC	CASSLGVYSSNYGYTF
TRBV4-1	-	TRBJ1-3	-	TGCGCCAGCAGCCAAGTTGTGTGGCCGGGCTCTGGAAACACCATATATTTT	CASSQVVWPGSGNTIYF
TRBV5-1	-	TRBJ1-1	TRBD1	TGCGCCAGCAGCTTACTGACAGGGGCCGGCACTGAAGCTTTCTTT	CASSLLTGAGTEAFF
TRBV7-9	-	TRBJ1-1	-	TGTGCCAGCAGCCATAGGGAGACCAATCCTTGGAGGACTGAAGCTTTCTTT	CASSHRETNPWRTEAFF
TRBV30	-	TRBJ2-1	-	TGTGCCTTCTCCAGCCTCTATACTAGGGCGGGAATCGGGAATGAGCAGTTCTTC	CAFSSLYTRAGIGNEQFF
TRBV15	-	TRBJ2-5	-	TGTGCCACCAGCAGAGCCCCTCGAGAGACCCAGTACTTC	CATSRAPRETQYF
TRBV5-1	-	TRBJ2-5	-	TGCGCCAGCAGGGCCGGGACGGGTCAAGAGACCCAGTACTTC	CASRAGTGQETQYF
TRBV18	-	TRBJ2-3	TRBD1	TGTGCCAGCTCACCACAGGGGGCTTCTGGCACAGATACGCAGTATTTT	CASSPQGASGTDTQYF
TRBV14	-	TRBJ2-5	TRBD1	TGTGCCAGCAGCTTACGCTCCGGGACAGCCCAAGAGACCCAGTACTTC	CASSLRSGTAQETQYF
TRBV28	once	TRBJ1-5	-	TGTGCCAGCAGTTTAGTTAGGGCAGTCAATCAGCCCCAGCATTTT	CASSLVRAVNQPQHF
TRBV4-1	-	TRBJ1-3	TRBD1	TGCGCCAGCAGCCTACGAATCTCGGGGACAGGGTCAGGAAACACCATATATTTT	CASSLRISGTGSGNTIYF
TRBV6-6	-	TRBJ1-1	-	TGTGCCAGCAGTTACCTGGGGAGGGAGGAGGCTTTCTTT	CASSYLGREEAFF
TRBV11-2	once	TRBJ2-7	-	TGTGCCAGCAGCTTAGACAGGATCTCCTACGAGCAGTACTTC	CASSLDRISYEQYF
TRBV4-2	-	TRBJ1-4	-	TGTGCCAGCAGCCCCAGATGGGGGGGCGCGGGTGAAAAACTGTTTTTT	CASSPRWGGAGEKLFF
TRBV7-9	-	TRBJ2-7	-	TGTGCCAGCAGCTTAGCCCCTGCCGAGCAGTACTTC	CASSLAPAEQYF
TRBV5-1	-	TRBJ2-1	-	TGCACCAGCAGCTTGACGTACAATGAGCAGTTCTTC	CTSSLTYNEQFF
TRBV7-2	-	TRBJ1-2	-	TGTGCCAGCAGCCAAGACAGGCTCCTTCACACCTTC	CASSQDRLLHTF
TRBV19	-	TRBJ2-5	TRBD1	TGTGCCAGTAGTCCCACAGGGGTCGAGACCCAGTACTTC	CASSPTGVETQYF
TRBV28	-	TRBJ1-3	TRBD1	TGTGCCAGCAGTTTATTCCCAGGGGGCTCTGGAAACACCATATATTTT	CASSLFPGGSGNTIYF
TRBV6-4	-	TRBJ2-2	-	TGTGCCAGCAGTGACTCGTTCGGTACCAACACCGGGGAGCTGTTTTTT	CASSDSFGTNTGELFF